These 24 T cell receptor beta chains were sequenced from one sample in a study of T cell repertoires in cytomegalovirus infection. TCRdb re-called the reads through MiXCR, storing one row per CDR3 protein. The sample lists some 500,000 distinct CDR3 sequences; 40% were seen once. Their antigens are not known. The sample was cultured PBMCs, taken from culture after CMV antigen stimulation. The source is a human donor in good health (CMV status not recorded). Some clones in this sample may be carry-over from other donors' samples.

This clonotype was counted a few times. The J gene is TRBJ2-5, the V gene TRBV6-1, with a tentative D call TRBD2 (5 bases). Germline V gives CDR1 MNHNS, CDR2 SASEGT. CDR3 length: 13 amino acids. Trimming pared 6 bases from V and 5 bases from J, leaving 13 bases between. The CDR3 bases are TGTGCCAGCAGGGACCCCCCGGGGGAGACCCAGTACTTC. This translates into CASRDPPGETQYF.

The V call is TRBV5-1, the J call TRBJ1-6, with a possible D match to TRBD1 (6 bases). Germline CDR1 reads SGHRS; CDR2 reads YFSETQ. Trimming pared 3 bases from V and 9 bases from J, leaving 19 bases between. This CDR3 comprises 16 residues. In DNA form, the CDR3 reads TGCGCCAGCAGCTCCTGGTCGGGACACGTCGGTTCACCCCTCCACTTT. It encodes CASSSWSGHVGSPLHF.

This chain links TRBV12-3 or TRBV12-4 with TRBJ2-2; 7 nucleotides align to TRBD2. The V segment lost 9 bases and the J segment 1 base; nucleotides outside the gene matches: 5. This CDR3 comprises 14 residues. The CDR3 sequence is CARRAGMNTGELFF. CDR3 sequence (DNA): TGTGCCAGACGAGCGGGGATGAACACCGGGGAGCTGTTTTTT.

This clonotype showed up just a few times. The V and J genes are TRBV7-2 and TRBJ1-1; perhaps TRBD1 as D (6 bases). This CDR3 comprises 14 residues. Per germline, CDR1 SGHTA and CDR2 FQGNSA. V lost 7 bases, J lost 3 bases, and 15 bases lay in between. The CDR3 reads CASKESPGDTEAFF. The CDR3, as DNA: TGTGCCAGCAAAGAAAGTCCAGGGGACACTGAAGCTTTCTTT.

This clonotype was observed many times. The J gene is TRBJ2-3, the V gene TRBV7-2; TRBD2 aligns across 10 bases. CDR3 length: 15 residues. Germline V CDR1 and CDR2: SGHTA, FQGNSA. Germline trimming cut 3 bases from V and 2 bases from J; bases unmatched to any gene: 2. CDR3 amino acids: CASSFGLAATDTQYF. The CDR3 DNA reads TGTGCCAGCAGCTTCGGACTAGCGGCCACAGATACGCAGTATTTT.

The genes are TRBV19 and TRBJ1-5, with 9 bases lining up with TRBD1. V lost 6 bases to trimming and J lost 6 bases; unmatched junction nucleotides: 6. Germline V gene sequence: CDR1 LNHDA, CDR2 SQIVND (reference sequence). The CDR3 totals 14 residues. CDR3 residues: CASRMDRGGQPQHF. CDR3 coding DNA: TGTGCCAGTAGGATGGACAGGGGCGGTCAGCCCCAGCATTTT.

V is TRBV28 and J is TRBJ2-3, with a tentative D call TRBD1 (6 bases). With 4 bases removed from V and 2 bases from J, the gap between germline ends came to 13 bases. In germline, CDR1 is MDHEN, CDR2 SYDVKM. This CDR3 is 15 amino acids long. In nucleotides, the CDR3 is TGTGCCAGCAGTTACTACAGGGCGTCCACAGATACGCAGTATTTT. Translation: CASSYYRASTDTQYF.

This clonotype was detected ten times or more. J is TRBJ2-3 and V is TRBV6-1; no definite D call. V dropped 2 bases and J dropped 6 bases, with 12 bases sitting between them. Germline loops: CDR1 MNHNS, CDR2 SASEGT. CDR3 length: 14 amino acids. The CDR3 nucleotides read TGTGCCAGCAGTGAATCTGACCCGACGGATACGCAGTATTTT. It yields the protein CASSESDPTDTQYF.

The chain joins TRBV7-2 to TRBJ2-3, with a weak D call TRBD2 (6 bases). Trimming left V 10 bases short and J 2 bases short, with 16 bases between. Germline V gene lookup returns CDR1 SGHTA and CDR2 FQGNSA. The CDR3 length is 14 residues. CDR3 bases: TGTGCCACGGGGGTAGTGAAAAACACAGATACGCAGTATTTT. Its translation: CATGVVKNTDTQYF. Variable domain in full (rest from reference TRBV7-2 and TRBJ2-3): GAGVSQSPSNKVTEKGKDVELRCDPISGHTALYWYRQSLGQGLEFLIYFQGNSAPDKSGLPSDRFSAERTGGSVSTLTIQRTQQEDSAVYLCATGVVKNTDTQYFGPGTRLTVL.

V and J are TRBV10-3 and TRBJ2-7, with TRBD1 matching 7 bases. The CDR3 has 14 amino acids. V dropped 2 bases and J dropped 5; count of bases not matched to a gene: 6. Germline assignment: CDR1 ENHRY and CDR2 SYGVKD. The CDR3 protein is CAISETDRDHEQYF. CDR3 DNA: TGTGCCATCAGTGAGACAGACAGGGACCACGAGCAGTACTTC.

In this sample, this clonotype turned up once. The chain carries TRBV6-1 and TRBJ1-1; D is unresolved. Germline V lookup: CDR1 MNHNS, CDR2 SASEGT. The CDR3 runs to 14 residues. The V end was cut by 2 bases, the J end by 4 bases, with 11 bases between. Here the CDR3 DNA reads TGTGCCAGCAGTGAACTCAACGTCGCCACTGAAGCTTTCTTT. As protein: CASSELNVATEAFF.

The genes are TRBV19 and TRBJ1-5; 7 bases map to TRBD1. The germline CDR1 and CDR2 sequences are LNHDA and SQIVND (reference sequence). There are 15 residues in the CDR3. V lost 6 bases, J lost 2 bases, and 7 bases stayed unmatched. CDR3 region: CASRLQGQGNQPQHF. In DNA, the CDR3 is TGTGCCAGTAGGTTACAGGGGCAGGGCAATCAGCCCCAGCATTTT.

This clonotype occurred a few times. The chain employs TRBV7-9 and TRBJ2-6; TRBD1 matches at 7 bases. Germline V gene lookup returns CDR1 SEHNR and CDR2 FQNEAQ (reference sequence). CDR3 size: 16 residues. V was clipped by 1 base and J by 4 bases; unmatched bases: 4. The CDR3 is CASSLGMGQGANVLTF. In DNA form, the CDR3 reads TGTGCCAGCAGCTTAGGAATGGGACAGGGGGCCAACGTCCTGACTTTC.

This clonotype was observed a handful of times. The rearrangement joins TRBV5-1 to TRBJ2-3; D is possibly TRBD1 or TRBD2 (6 bases each). CDR1 is SGHRS, CDR2 YFSETQ, per germline. Trimming stripped 4 bases from V and 3 bases from J, with 18 bases between. There are 16 residues in the CDR3. This CDR3 is CASSLAPRGLTDTQYF. CDR3 coding DNA: TGCGCCAGCAGCCTCGCCCCCCGGGGGCTTACAGATACGCAGTATTTT. The full variable domain, rest sourced from reference TRBV5-1 and TRBJ2-3, is KAGVTQTPRYLIKTRGQQVTLSCSPISGHRSVSWYQQTPGQGLQFLFEYFSETQRNKGNFPGRFSGRQFSNSRSEMNVSTLELGDSALYLCASSLAPRGLTDTQYFGPGTRLTVL.

The chain couples TRBV12-3 or TRBV12-4 to TRBJ1-2; tentative D call: TRBD1 (5 bases). The CDR3 runs 15 residues. Trimming shortened V by 7 bases and J by 4 bases, and 19 bases separated the two germline ends. CDR3: CASTPGEWGSYGYTF. The CDR3 DNA reads as TGTGCCAGCACCCCTGGGGAGTGGGGGAGCTATGGCTACACCTTC.

On this clonotype: A much larger clone lies a single base off, so this may be a read error. The rearrangement uses TRBV12-3 or TRBV12-4 and TRBJ2-6; D gene uncertain. There are 15 residues in the CDR3. CDR3 protein: CASRLQYLGANVLTF. For the CDR3, the DNA is TGTGCCAGCCGTTTACAATACCTAGGGGCCAACGTCCTGACTTTC.

This clonotype was seen a handful of times. This chain uses TRBV6-6 with TRBJ1-4; D is ambiguous. CDR1 is MNHNY and CDR2 is SVGAGI in the germline V gene (reference sequence). The V gene lost 0 bases and the J gene lost 3 bases, with 14 bases spanning the gap. This CDR3 has 17 amino acids. The CDR3: CASSYSPPAASNEKLFF. The DNA of the CDR3 is TGTGCCAGCAGTTACTCTCCTCCGGCAGCCTCTAATGAAAAACTGTTTTTT.

This clonotype was detected only a few times. V and J are TRBV7-9 and TRBJ1-1; D ambiguous. The germline V gene encodes CDR1 SEHNR and CDR2 FQNEAQ (reference sequence). CDR3 size: 13 residues. Deletions cut 5 bases from V and 6 bases from J, with 13 bases between. This CDR3 reads CASSALSGAEAFF. CDR3 nucleotide sequence: TGTGCCAGCAGCGCCCTAAGTGGGGCTGAAGCTTTCTTT.

The sample holds a few counts of this clonotype. V usage is TRBV2 and J usage is TRBJ2-5; TRBD2 agrees at 7 bases. The trim removed 8 bases at V and 5 bases at J, leaving 2 bases unmatched. The CDR3 extends over 11 amino acids. Germline V lookup: CDR1 SNHLY, CDR2 FYNNEI. The CDR3 here is CASYGGETQYF. In nucleotides, the CDR3 is TGTGCCAGCTACGGGGGGGAGACCCAGTACTTC. Full variable domain (missing parts from reference TRBV2 and TRBJ2-5): EPEVTQTPSHQVTQMGQEVILRCVPISNHLYFYWYRQILGQKVEFLVSFYNNEISEKSEIFDDQFSVERPDGSNFTLKIRSTKLEDSAMYFCASYGGETQYFGPGTRLLVL.

The chain links TRBV10-3 to TRBJ1-2; D perhaps matches TRBD1 (5 bases). CDR3 size: 18 residues. Trimming took off 6 bases at V and 0 bases at J, with 23 bases between the two ends. Germline CDR1 is ENHRY and CDR2 is SYGVKD. CDR3 DNA: TGTGCCATCAGGGCGTACAAGGGACGCGATTTAGCTAACTATGGCTACACCTTC. Its translation: CAIRAYKGRDLANYGYTF.

The rearrangement uses TRBV18 and TRBJ1-1; a possible D gene is TRBD1 (5 bases). V was pared by 4 bases and J by 6 bases, with 15 bases between. The CDR3 covers 14 residues. Germline CDR1 and CDR2: KGHSH and LQKENI. This CDR3 reads CASSLTAEAAEAFF. The CDR3 DNA reads TGTGCCAGCTCACTGACAGCTGAGGCCGCTGAAGCTTTCTTT.

The CDR3 DNA sequence: TGTGCCAGCAGTCTCACAGTTTCCTACAATGAGCAGTTCTTC. Its translation is CASSLTVSYNEQFF. The chain uses TRBV12-3 or TRBV12-4 and TRBJ2-1, with D unresolved. V was trimmed by 5 bases and J by 1 base, leaving 9 bases between them. The CDR3 is 14 residues long.

V usage is TRBV2 and J usage is TRBJ1-2; TRBD1 agrees at 8 bases. V gave up 5 bases and J gave up 5 bases; unmatched junction bases: 7. Looked up from germline, CDR1 is SNHLY and CDR2 is FYNNEI. The CDR3 is made up of 14 amino acids. The CDR3 DNA follows: TGTGCCAGCAGTAGACAGGGGCCAATTTATGGCTACACCTTC. Its protein is CASSRQGPIYGYTF.

This chain connects TRBV6-6 to TRBJ2-2; no clear D gene. CDR1 is MNHNY and CDR2 is SVGAGI in the germline V gene (reference sequence). This CDR3 has 11 residues. V dropped 2 bases and J dropped 9 bases, with 4 bases sitting between them. The CDR3 loop reads CASSYDWELFF. CDR3 DNA sequence: TGTGCCAGCAGTTACGACTGGGAGCTGTTTTTT.